These T cell receptor beta chains were read from a single sample in a study of response to subunit inactivated influenza vaccine. TCRdb reanalysed the RT-PCR reads using MiXCR and keeps one entry per CDR3 protein. The sample consists of about 650,000 distinct CDR3 sequences, more than 15% of them appearing once. Source: PBMCs from blood, taken 12 days after vaccination. All receptors derive from a man in his fifties who received an inactivated influenza vaccine. Both conserved end residues are part of each CDR3. The order of the fields is V gene, clone size, J gene, D gene, CDR3 DNA, CDR3 protein. D genes are given only for firm matches. Clone size, where shown, is once, few, many, or a class for clones that have expanded.

TRBV5-1	-	TRBJ2-5	-	TGCGCCATCACGCGAAGAAAAGAGACCCAGTACTTC	CAITRRKETQYF
TRBV21-1	-	TRBJ1-1	-	TGTGCCACCCGACAGGGGAAGGCTTTCTTT	CATRQGKAFF
TRBV12-3/TRBV12-4	few	TRBJ2-1	-	TGTGCCAGCAGTTTAAGGGGGGGGATATACAATGAGCAGTTCTTC	CASSLRGGIYNEQFF
TRBV12-3/TRBV12-4	many	TRBJ2-2	-	TGTGCCAGCAGAACATTTGGGGAGGCCGGGGAGCTGTTTTTT	CASRTFGEAGELFF
TRBV6-5	-	TRBJ2-3	-	TGTGCCAGCAGTTACTCGCCAGGGGTATTCACAGATACGCAGTATTTT	CASSYSPGVFTDTQYF
TRBV20-1	few	TRBJ2-5	-	TGCAGTGCTAGAGTCATGGGGCTCCAAGAGACCCAGTACTTC	CSARVMGLQETQYF
TRBV6-2/TRBV6-3	few	TRBJ2-5	TRBD2	TGTGCCAGCAGTCGGACTAGCGGGCGATACCAAGAGACCCAGTACTTC	CASSRTSGRYQETQYF
TRBV5-1	few	TRBJ2-1	TRBD1	TGCGCCAGCAGCTTGTGGGGACAGCCGTACAATGAGCAGTTCTTC	CASSLWGQPYNEQFF
TRBV12-3/TRBV12-4	few	TRBJ2-5	-	TGTGCCAGCAGTTTAGAGGGGCTCCGGGAGACCCAGTACTTC	CASSLEGLRETQYF
TRBV7-8	-	TRBJ2-7	TRBD2	TGTGCCAGCTCAAAAACCGCGGGGGGAGAAAACGAGCAGTACTTC	CASSKTAGGENEQYF
TRBV2	many	TRBJ2-1	-	TGTGCCAGCAGTGACTCTAGCACCCCCTACAATGAGCAGTTCTTC	CASSDSSTPYNEQFF
TRBV6-1	few	TRBJ2-1	-	TGTGCCAGCAGTGAAGGGTGGAGGCTTTACAATGAGCAGTTCTTC	CASSEGWRLYNEQFF
TRBV27	-	TRBJ2-3	-	TGTGCCAGCAGCCTTTGCACAGATACGCAGTATTTT	CASSLCTDTQYF
TRBV5-4	-	TRBJ2-3	-	TGTGCCAGCAGCTTGGCTTTCAGGGGCTATGATACGCAGTATTTT	CASSLAFRGYDTQYF
TRBV5-1	-	TRBJ1-6	-	TGCGCCAGCAGCTTGGACAGCCAGGGAAATTCACCCCTCCACTTT	CASSLDSQGNSPLHF
TRBV5-1	-	TRBJ1-1	-	TGCGCCAGCAGCTTAGGTCGGGTGACAGCGAACACTGAAGCTTTCTTT	CASSLGRVTANTEAFF
TRBV12-3/TRBV12-4	-	TRBJ2-4	-	TGTGCCAGCAGTACGGTCAAAAACATTCAGTACTTC	CASSTVKNIQYF
TRBV4-3	-	TRBJ2-7	-	TGCGCCAGCAGCCAAGATCGGTACTCGGGAGAGCAGTACTTC	CASSQDRYSGEQYF
TRBV15	-	TRBJ2-3	TRBD2	TGTGCCACCAGCAGAGAAAACAGGGTCCCGGGACTAGCGGGAGACATAGATACGCAGTATTTT	CATSRENRVPGLAGDIDTQYF
TRBV6-2/TRBV6-3	-	TRBJ2-1	-	TGTGCCAGCAGTTACTCCTCCCCTGACAATGAGCAGTTCTTC	CASSYSSPDNEQFF
TRBV24-1	few	TRBJ2-5	TRBD2	TGTGCCACCAGTGATTTCCCTAGACCCGGGACTAGCGGAGAGACCCAGTACTTC	CATSDFPRPGTSGETQYF
TRBV7-2	many	TRBJ2-1	-	TGTGCCAGCAGCTACGGGACTGTATACAATGAGCAGTTCTTC	CASSYGTVYNEQFF
TRBV12-3/TRBV12-4	-	TRBJ2-7	-	TGTGCCAGCGGCCCCGGAACAGGGCGATCATACGAGCAGTACTTC	CASGPGTGRSYEQYF
TRBV20-1	many	TRBJ2-1	TRBD2	TGCAGTGCCACCACTCTAAGCGGGGGGGCGAATGAGCAGTTCTTC	CSATTLSGGANEQFF
TRBV4-3	-	TRBJ2-1	TRBD2	TGCGCCAGCAGCCAAGATGTGTCCGGGGGGGCGGGTGAGCAGTTCTTC	CASSQDVSGGAGEQFF
TRBV5-1	-	TRBJ1-2	-	TGCGCCAGCAGCCAAACCGGGACCTTCGACTATGGCTACACCTTC	CASSQTGTFDYGYTF
TRBV7-9	-	TRBJ1-2	-	TGTGCCAGCAGCTTAGTTGGCGAGCCTAACTATGGCTACACCTTC	CASSLVGEPNYGYTF
TRBV9	few	TRBJ2-3	TRBD2	TGTGCCAGCAGCGTGACTAGCTTCAACACAGATACGCAGTATTTT	CASSVTSFNTDTQYF
TRBV15	few	TRBJ1-5	TRBD1	TGTGCCACCAGCAGAGTTAGACAGGGGAATTCAAATCAGCCCCAGCATTTT	CATSRVRQGNSNQPQHF
TRBV10-3	-	TRBJ2-7	-	TGTGCCACAGGTGACTGGGACATATCCTACGAGCAGTACTTC	CATGDWDISYEQYF
TRBV20-1	-	TRBJ2-3	-	TGCAGTACGGATACCTTCGGCAAACAGGGAGTCACAGATACGCAGTATTTT	CSTDTFGKQGVTDTQYF
TRBV6-1	-	TRBJ2-2	TRBD2	TGTGCCAGCAGGACCGGGACTAGCGGGAGCGGGGCCGGGGAGCTGTTTTTT	CASRTGTSGSGAGELFF
TRBV2	-	TRBJ2-5	TRBD1	TGTGCCAGCAGTATCCGGGACAGGGTTCAAGAGACCCAGTACTTC	CASSIRDRVQETQYF
TRBV24-1	few	TRBJ2-5	-	TGTGCCACCAGTGAAGGATCCAGGGGCAGGGAGACCCAGTACTTC	CATSEGSRGRETQYF
TRBV10-1	-	TRBJ2-7	-	TGCGCCAGCACACTGTCAGGGCAAAGGAGCTCCTACGAGCAGTACTTC	CASTLSGQRSSYEQYF
TRBV4-3	-	TRBJ2-5	TRBD2	TGCGCCAGCAGCCAAGGAACCGCGGGAGCTTCAGAGACCCAGTACTTC	CASSQGTAGASETQYF
TRBV10-1	-	TRBJ2-1	-	TGCGCCAGCAGTGAGTCGACGGACAATGAGCAGTTCTTC	CASSESTDNEQFF
TRBV29-1	-	TRBJ1-1	-	TGCAGCGTTGTTTGGGCGAACACTGAAGCTTTCTTT	CSVVWANTEAFF
TRBV3-1	few	TRBJ2-7	TRBD2	TGTGCCAGCAGCCAAGAAGCGGGGCAGGGCTACGAGCAGTACTTC	CASSQEAGQGYEQYF
TRBV2	few	TRBJ2-3	-	TGTGCCAGCAGTGAAGGGACAAACGAACGCACAGATACGCAGTATTTT	CASSEGTNERTDTQYF
TRBV10-2	-	TRBJ2-7	-	TGCGCCAGCAGTGAATCCAAAAACGAGCAGTACTTC	CASSESKNEQYF
TRBV20-1	-	TRBJ2-1	TRBD1	TGCAGTGCTACCCGCGGGACAGGGATTACCTACAATGAGCAGTTCTTC	CSATRGTGITYNEQFF
TRBV29-1	few	TRBJ2-7	-	TGCAGCGTTGAAGGACAGGGAGGACACGAGCAGTACTTC	CSVEGQGGHEQYF
TRBV5-5	-	TRBJ2-5	-	TGTGCCAGCAGCCACGACCGAAACCTCCAAGAGACCCAGTACTTC	CASSHDRNLQETQYF
TRBV6-5	-	TRBJ2-7	TRBD1	TGTGCCAGCAGTTACGTAGGGACAGGGACCTACGAGCAGTACTTC	CASSYVGTGTYEQYF